The 20 T cell receptor beta chains presented below share a single source sample, sequenced in a study of blood T cells in healthy people across ages. A sample-barcoded 5' primer and a J-beta primer mix were used in a second PCR of roughly 6 to 12 cycles. TCRdb called the 5' RACE reads again in MiXCR, with one record for every CDR3 protein. The data show about 1.7 million distinct CDR3 sequences, 25% to 30% seen once. Sequences were obtained from blood. Receptor source: a woman in her twenties or thirties in good health.

The rearrangement links TRBV20-1 to TRBJ2-3; 12 bases map to TRBD2. Germline CDR1 DFQATT, CDR2 SNEGSKA (reference sequence). J gave up 3 bases and V 2 bases, and 6 bases lay outside the gene matches. CDR3 length equals 16 residues. The CDR3 protein is CSARLGLAGSTDTQYF. The CDR3 coding sequence is TGCAGTGCTAGACTCGGACTAGCGGGGTCGACAGATACGCAGTATTTT.

This clonotype was picked up many times. A read error may produce the germline difference seen at one junction end. V is TRBV18 and J is TRBJ2-1, with 7 bases lining up with TRBD1. This CDR3 spans 12 amino acids. Germline V CDR1 and CDR2: KGHSH, LQKENI. The CDR3 DNA reads TGCGCCAGCAGCCCAGGGGGTTATGAGCAGTTCTTC. As protein: CASSPGGYEQFF.

The rearrangement uses TRBV5-1 and TRBJ1-1; perhaps TRBD1 as D (5 bases). CDR1 and CDR2 from the germline V gene are SGHRS and YFSETQ. The V gene lost 0 bases and the J gene lost 8 bases, with 17 bases spanning the gap. The length of the CDR3 is 15 residues. CDR3 region: CASSLANGGSGEAFF. For the CDR3, the DNA is TGCGCCAGCAGCTTGGCCAATGGGGGTAGCGGAGAAGCTTTCTTT.

DNA of the CDR3: TGTGCCAGCAGCTCTATGACAGGACGCGAGCAGTACTTC. As protein: CASSSMTGREQYF. The chain is built from TRBV7-3 and TRBJ2-7; a weak D match, TRBD1 (6 bases). Germline V lookup: CDR1 SGHTA, CDR2 FQGTGA. Trimming stripped 4 bases from V and 6 bases from J, with 13 bases between. This CDR3 is 13 amino acids long.

This clonotype has just a few counts. The CDR3 reads CASSVEGATYNEQFF. The CDR3 coding sequence is TGTGCCAGCAGCGTAGAGGGAGCAACCTACAATGAGCAGTTCTTC. V is TRBV9 and J is TRBJ2-1; tentatively, D is TRBD2 (5 bases). CDR1 and CDR2 (germline): SGDLS, YYNGEE. The CDR3 has 15 residues. V shed 0 bases and J shed 2 bases, with 9 bases lying between them.

In its sample, this clonotype was seen a few times. The chain joins TRBV4-3 to TRBJ2-6; D is perhaps TRBD2 (5 bases). The CDR3 has 20 amino acids. Germline-derived CDR1 and CDR2 are LGHNA and YSLEER. V lost 4 bases and J lost 0, with 22 bases in between. The chain's CDR3 is CASSPKVGAASRSGANVLTF. The CDR3 coding sequence is TGCGCCAGCAGCCCCAAGGTAGGAGCGGCGTCTCGCTCTGGGGCCAACGTCCTGACTTTC.

This clonotype appeared a few times. The V gene is TRBV10-2, the J gene TRBJ2-1, with TRBD2 identical over 10 bases. The CDR3 has 14 amino acids. V lost 4 bases and J lost 7; bases outside the gene matches: 4. Germline lookup yields CDR1 WSHSY and CDR2 SAAADI. In DNA, the CDR3 is TGCGCCAGCAGTGCGCAGCGGGGGGGGAATGAGCAGTTCTTC. It specifies CASSAQRGGNEQFF.

V is TRBV20-1 and J is TRBJ2-4; the D gene is possibly TRBD2 (6 bases). The germline V gene encodes CDR1 DFQATT and CDR2 SNEGSKA (reference sequence). CDR3 size: 12 residues. The V gene lost 6 bases and the J gene lost 13 bases, with 19 bases spanning the gap. The CDR3 nucleotides read TGCAGTGCGCCGGGACTGGACAATGAGCAGTACTTC. Its translation: CSAPGLDNEQYF.

This clonotype was counted only a few times. The chain carries TRBV20-1 and TRBJ1-5; TRBD1 is a possible D gene (5 bases). V was pared by 6 bases and J by 1 base, with 19 bases between. This CDR3 has 16 amino acids. Germline-derived CDR1 and CDR2 are DFQATT and SNEGSKA (reference sequence). The CDR3 nucleotides are TGCAGTGCCACAAGGGCCGGGGGACTCAGCAATCAGCCCCAGCATTTT. Translation gives CSATRAGGLSNQPQHF.

The J gene is TRBJ1-1, the V gene TRBV5-5; the match to TRBD1 covers 7 bases. Germline V gene data show CDR1 as SGHKS and CDR2 as YYEKEE (reference sequence). V dropped 4 bases and J dropped 6; count of bases not matched to a gene: 12. This CDR3 contains 15 residues. In DNA form, the CDR3 reads TGTGCCAGCAGCCGCCTGAGTCAGGGGGTTGCTGAAGCTTTCTTT. Its protein product is CASSRLSQGVAEAFF. The whole variable domain, filled in from reference TRBV5-5 and TRBJ1-1, reads DAGVTQSPTHLIKTRGQQVTLRCSPISGHKSVSWYQQVLGQGPQFIFQYYEKEERGRGNFPDRFSARQFPNYSSELNVNALLLGDSALYLCASSRLSQGVAEAFFGQGTRLTVV.

Remarks on this clonotype: A read error may produce the germline difference seen at one junction end. This chain uses TRBV5-1 with TRBJ2-7; 11 bases align to TRBD2. The CDR3 is 15 amino acids. CDR1 SGHRS and CDR2 YFSETQ come from the germline V gene. The CDR3, as DNA: TGCGCCAGCGGCTTGATAGCGGGGGGGACCTACGAGCAGTACTTC. Residues: CASGLIAGGTYEQYF.

A remark on this clonotype: This may come from a read error, since a much larger clone is one base off. V gene TRBV12-3 or TRBV12-4 combines with J gene TRBJ1-4, with 7 bases aligning to TRBD1. V shed 6 bases, J shed 3 bases, and the junction held 1 base outside the gene matches. This CDR3 spans 13 amino acids. The CDR3 DNA follows: TGTGCCAGCAGGGGGACAGCTAATGAAAAACTGTTTTTT. It codes for CASRGTANEKLFF.

The sample holds a few counts of this clonotype. The chain recombines TRBV7-9 with TRBJ2-7, with 7 bases matching TRBD1. The V gene end was trimmed by 0 bases and the J gene end by 5 bases; junction bases not matched to a gene: 1. Germline-derived CDR1 and CDR2 are SEHNR and FQNEAQ (reference sequence). The CDR3 runs to 13 residues. The CDR3 DNA reads as TGTGCCAGCAGCTTAGCCGGACAGGACGAGCAGTACTTC. This encodes CASSLAGQDEQYF.

This chain connects TRBV5-1 to TRBJ2-7; the D is unclear. Germline V gene sequence: CDR1 SGHRS, CDR2 YFSETQ. The CDR3 is 13 residues long. V was trimmed by 0 bases and J by 10 bases, leaving 14 bases between them. The DNA of the CDR3 is TGCGCCAGCAGCTTGGCCCCATTGGAGCCCCAGTACTTC. Translating gives CASSLAPLEPQYF. Filled out from reference TRBV5-1 and TRBJ2-7, the complete variable domain reads KAGVTQTPRYLIKTRGQQVTLSCSPISGHRSVSWYQQTPGQGLQFLFEYFSETQRNKGNFPGRFSGRQFSNSRSEMNVSTLELGDSALYLCASSLAPLEPQYFGPGTRLTVT.

Remarks on this clonotype: One end of the junction fails to match germline, which may point to a read error. The V gene is TRBV7-9, the J gene TRBJ1-1; 7 nucleotides line up with TRBD1. Germline V lookup: CDR1 SEHNR, CDR2 FQNEAQ (reference sequence). This CDR3 spans 13 amino acids. CDR3 sequence reads: CASSSDRQTEAFF. DNA of the CDR3: TGCGCCAGCAGTTCGGACAGGCAGACTGAAGCTTTCTTT.

V gene TRBV29-1 combines with J gene TRBJ2-5, with 7 bases that match TRBD2. Trimming at V came to 4 bases and at J to 4 bases, leaving 15 bases not matched to a gene. Germline V gene data show CDR1 as SQVTM and CDR2 as ANQGSEA. The CDR3 covers 16 residues. CDR3 bases: TGCAGCGTTGGGCGACTGGCGGGAGCTATAGGAGAGACCCAGTACTTC. This codes for CSVGRLAGAIGETQYF.

As for this clonotype: Compared with germline, one end of the junction differs, possibly owing to a read error. This rearrangement joins TRBV5-5 to TRBJ2-5, with D perhaps TRBD1 (5 bases). CDR1 and CDR2 from the germline V gene are SGHKS and YYEKEE (reference sequence). There are 14 residues in the CDR3. The CDR3 here is CASRPRQNFYEQNF. In nucleotides, the CDR3 is TGTGCCAGCAGACCGAGACAGAACTTTTACGAGCAGAACTTC.

On this clonotype: It may be a read error: a sequence one base away is much more abundant. The chain carries TRBV20-1 and TRBJ2-7; unclear D gene. V lost 4 bases and J lost 0, with 7 bases in between. The V gene's germline CDR1 is DFQATT and CDR2 SNEGSKA (reference sequence). The CDR3 runs 12 residues. The CDR3 DNA sequence: TGCAGTGCTAATACCAACTCCTACGAGCAGTACTTC. Amino acid sequence: CSANTNSYEQYF.

Note on this clonotype: A single base separates this from a much larger clone, so it may be a read error. V and J are TRBV10-2 and TRBJ2-4; D is uncertain. The end of the DNA aligns better with TRBJ2-5, so the J call may be wrong. This CDR3 has 14 residues. CDR1 WSHSY and CDR2 SAAADI come from the germline V gene. The CDR3 reads CASSDPEMRETQYF. DNA of the CDR3: TGCGCCAGCAGTGATCCCGAAATGAGAGAGACCCAGTACTTC.

The chain's CDR3 is CASSRAGEFENSPLHF. The CDR3 bases are TGTGCCAGCAGCCGGGCAGGGGAATTTGAGAATTCACCCCTCCACTTT. The genes are TRBV16 and TRBJ1-6, with D possibly TRBD1 on 6 matching bases. Trimming removed 4 bases from V and 7 bases from J, with 17 bases in between. Germline CDR1 reads KGHSY; CDR2 reads FQNENV. This CDR3 contains 16 residues.